The rows below give T cell receptor beta chains drawn from one sample of a study of blood T cell repertoires in COVID-19. Some clones are missing from TCRdb's copy, which holds only in-frame ones; the method was immunoSEQ multiplex PCR. The sample shows 200,000 to 250,000 clones, roughly 90% of them seen only once. The specimen sequenced was PBMCs or T cells enriched from blood (not recorded which). These receptors all come from a woman in her forties with acute COVID-19. Both conserved end residues are trimmed from each CDR3.

ASSLTGQGWDEQF TRBV4-3
ASRWRALNEQF TRBV2
ASSLSLGTEAF TRBV11-1
ASRLAAYNEQF TRBV2
ASKLVEGASLDYGYT TRBV19
ASSVVSGNHGYT TRBV9
ASSALLRDTEAF TRBV13
ASSVATGANYNEQF TRBV5-5
ASSPPGGGAGYT TRBV7-8
ASSDLVDSYEQY TRBV2
ASSFAGQGAYEQY TRBV19
ASSFSRQATGNTIY TRBV7-8
ASRDSGSGNSPLH TRBV19
ASSQDQTVPR TRBV3-1/TRBV3-2
ASSLDLAGNRNTQY TRBV7-8
ASSKGLSGQDNSPLH TRBV21-1
ASSLDRAHGYNEQF TRBV11-3
ASSIRSGTGGSYNSPLH TRBV19
ASSLQRGRRFEAF TRBV5-6
ASRSTRQGIYEAF TRBV5-1
ASISPGLNRSYEQY TRBV28
ASSQEDISNGYT TRBV4-3
AWRPGVGVRTEAF TRBV30
ASSSGSQRPSQF TRBV19
ASSSGYNQPQH TRBV7-8
ASSPPGNMNTEAF TRBV7-9
ASSFFRGPSWTQY TRBV11-1
ASSQDHPGTGVRPEAF TRBV4-3
ASSEGWTGPANEQF TRBV9
AWSGTGGWETQY TRBV30
ASSESTGGQPQH TRBV2
ASSRDRDRGNQPQH TRBV6-2/TRBV6-3
ATSSHLSGAETQY TRBV15
ASSYSGTLYGYT TRBV6-2/TRBV6-3
ASSQGAMNEKLF TRBV3-1/TRBV3-2
ASSTTGQGNGYT TRBV19
ASSPYGAGLDGYT TRBV7-3
ASSQDRTENYGYT TRBV3-1/TRBV3-2
ASREGQSNYGYT TRBV9
ASSQDAFGGLGYT TRBV3-1/TRBV3-2
ASSPRGLDAEAF TRBV2
ASGLQEETQY TRBV12-3/TRBV12-4
ASRRTGRYEQY TRBV27
ASSVKRGGLLDEQF TRBV2
ASSLALGDPMGGYT TRBV7-9
ASSKGGWDEQY TRBV19